The clone carrying this T cell receptor beta chain was counted between two and nine times. These data come from a study of T cells after somatic rescue of genetic block. Assay: immunoSEQ multiplex PCR; the TCRdb copy retains only in-frame clones and omits some. The sample carries more than 7,500 clones, around 70% recorded once. The germline V gene encodes CDR1 MGHRA and CDR2 YSYEKL. Trimming cost V 4 bases and J 4 bases, with 20 bases left between them. The CDR3 has 16 residues. The sequencing sample was made of peripheral blood mononuclear cells (PBMCs). This clonotype was sampled from a boy aged 5-17 years. This chain connects TRBV4-1 to TRBJ2-7; D may be TRBD1 or TRBD2 (5 bases each). Here the CDR3 reads CASSRIAGTSAYEQYF. The CDR3, as DNA: TGCGCCAGCAGCCGCATTGCCGGGACGTCAGCTTACGAGCAGTACTTC.